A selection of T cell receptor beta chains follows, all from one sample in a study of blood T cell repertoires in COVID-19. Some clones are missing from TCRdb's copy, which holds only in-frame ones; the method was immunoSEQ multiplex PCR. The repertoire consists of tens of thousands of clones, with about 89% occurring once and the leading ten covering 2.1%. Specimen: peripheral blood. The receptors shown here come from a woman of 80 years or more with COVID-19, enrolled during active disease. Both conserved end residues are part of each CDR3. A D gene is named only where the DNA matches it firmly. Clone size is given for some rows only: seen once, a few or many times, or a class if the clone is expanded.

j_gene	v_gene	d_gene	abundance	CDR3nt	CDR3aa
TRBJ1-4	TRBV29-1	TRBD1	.	TGCAGCATTCAGCAGGGGGCGGTTAATGAAAAACTGTTTTTT	CSIQQGAVNEKLFF
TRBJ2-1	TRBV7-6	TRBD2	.	TGTGCCAGCAGCTTAGTGATAGCGGGAGTAGGGGGCAATGAGCAGTTCTTC	CASSLVIAGVGGNEQFF
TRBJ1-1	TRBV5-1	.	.	TGCGCCAGCAGCTTGGCAGGGGATTATAACACTGAAGCTTTCTTT	CASSLAGDYNTEAFF
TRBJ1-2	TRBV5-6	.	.	TGTGCCAGCAGCTCCCCTCCCTTAGCTAACTATGGCTACACCTTC	CASSSPPLANYGYTF
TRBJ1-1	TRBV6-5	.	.	TGTGCCAGCAGCTCAACGAAGGACGGCGGGAAGGAAGCTTTCTTT	CASSSTKDGGKEAFF
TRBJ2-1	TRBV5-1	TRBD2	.	TGCGCCAGCAGCTTTATCTCGGGAGGATTTGAGCAGTTCTTC	CASSFISGGFEQFF
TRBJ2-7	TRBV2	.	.	TGTGCCAGCAGTGACTTTTTACAGGGATTCAGGTTAGACGAGCAGTACTTC	CASSDFLQGFRLDEQYF
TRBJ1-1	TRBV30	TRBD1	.	TGTGCCTGGAGTGCTCAGGGGACAGCGAACACTGAAGCTTTCTTT	CAWSAQGTANTEAFF
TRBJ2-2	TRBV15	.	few	TGTGCCACCAGCAGAGAGGGAGGGAACACCGGGGAGCTGTTTTTT	CATSREGGNTGELFF
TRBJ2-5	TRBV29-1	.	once	TGCAGCACCGGTGGAGGAGGCGAGACCCAGTACTTC	CSTGGGGETQYF
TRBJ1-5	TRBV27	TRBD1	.	TGTGCCAGCAGTACGGGGACAGGGTCACCCAATCAGCCCCAGCATTTT	CASSTGTGSPNQPQHF
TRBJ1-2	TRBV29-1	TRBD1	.	TGCAGCGGCGGACAGGGGGCGCGAGGCTACACCTTC	CSGGQGARGYTF
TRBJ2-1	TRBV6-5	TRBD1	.	TGTGCCAGCAGTTCCCCCGGGACAGGGAGCTTTGAGCAGTTCTTC	CASSSPGTGSFEQFF
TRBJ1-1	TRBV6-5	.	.	TGTGCCACCCTCGCGCGGGGCGTAGGCGACACTGAAGCTTTCTTT	CATLARGVGDTEAFF
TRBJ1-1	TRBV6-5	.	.	TGTGCCAGCAAGACAGCCCCGAACACTGAAGCTTTCTTT	CASKTAPNTEAFF
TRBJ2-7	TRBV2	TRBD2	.	TGTGCCAGCAGTGAACAGGGACTAGTCTACGAGCAGTACTTC	CASSEQGLVYEQYF
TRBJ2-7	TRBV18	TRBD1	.	TGTGCCAGCTCACCACCCCCAGGGGGCTCCGAGCAGTACTTC	CASSPPPGGSEQYF
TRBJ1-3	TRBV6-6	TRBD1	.	TGTGCCAGCCGTTCCGGGACAGCCATCTCGGTTGGCACCATATATTTT	CASRSGTAISVGTIYF
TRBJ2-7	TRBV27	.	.	TGTGCCAGCGCCAGATACAGGGACTCCTACGAGCAGTACTTC	CASARYRDSYEQYF
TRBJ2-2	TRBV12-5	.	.	TGTGCTAGTGGTTTGGGTACGAACACCGGGGAGCTGTTTTTT	CASGLGTNTGELFF
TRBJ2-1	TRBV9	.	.	TGTGCCAGCAGCGCCCTGGGGCCTGACTACAATGAGCAGTTCTTC	CASSALGPDYNEQFF
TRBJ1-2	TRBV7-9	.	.	TGTGCCAGCAGCTTAACCCCCCCCACACAGTATGGCTACACCTTC	CASSLTPPTQYGYTF
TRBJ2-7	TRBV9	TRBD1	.	TGTGCCAGCAGCCCAGCCCCCTCCGGGACAGGGGCCTACGAGCAGTACTTC	CASSPAPSGTGAYEQYF
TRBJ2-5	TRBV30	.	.	TGTGCCTGGAGTGTAATCAGGGGCCAAGAGACCCAGTACTTC	CAWSVIRGQETQYF
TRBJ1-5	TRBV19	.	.	TGTGCCAGTAGTATATGGGGGGTTCGTTTAAGCAATCAGCCCCAGCATTTT	CASSIWGVRLSNQPQHF
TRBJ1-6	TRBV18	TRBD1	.	TGTGCCAGCTCACAACAGGGGAGCTCCTATAATTCACCCCTCCACTTT	CASSQQGSSYNSPLHF
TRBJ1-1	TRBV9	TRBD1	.	TGTGCCAGCAGCTCCCGACAGGGGGCCGCGAACACTGAAGCTTTCTTT	CASSSRQGAANTEAFF
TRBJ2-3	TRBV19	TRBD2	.	TGTGCCAGTAGACTAGCGGGAGGGCCCTCAGCAGATACGCAGTATTTT	CASRLAGGPSADTQYF
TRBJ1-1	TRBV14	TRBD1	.	TGTGCCAGCAGCCGATTCGGACAGGGTGGGACTGAAGCTTTCTTT	CASSRFGQGGTEAFF
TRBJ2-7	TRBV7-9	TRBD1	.	TGTGCCAGCAGCCCCACCAGGGACAGGGCCTACGAGCAGTACTTC	CASSPTRDRAYEQYF
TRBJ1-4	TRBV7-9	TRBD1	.	TGTGCCAGCAGTTCAGGACAGGCGACAACTAATGAAAAACTGTTTTTT	CASSSGQATTNEKLFF
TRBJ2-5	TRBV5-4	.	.	TGTGCCAGCAGCCGAACTGGGACAGCGGGAGAGACCCAGTACTTC	CASSRTGTAGETQYF
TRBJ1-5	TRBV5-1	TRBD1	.	TGCGCCAGCAGCCACTATCCAGGACAGGGCGATCAGCCCCAGCATTTT	CASSHYPGQGDQPQHF
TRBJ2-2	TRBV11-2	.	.	TGTGCCAGCAGCTTTTTAACCACAGGGAACACCGGGGAGCTGTTTTTT	CASSFLTTGNTGELFF
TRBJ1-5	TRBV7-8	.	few	TGTGCCAGCAGCGGGGCTAGTGGGGTCAATCAGCCCCAGCATTTT	CASSGASGVNQPQHF
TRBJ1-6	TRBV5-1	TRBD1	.	TGCGCCAGCAGCCCGCTGGACAGGGAAGAGTATTCACCCCTCCACTTT	CASSPLDREEYSPLHF
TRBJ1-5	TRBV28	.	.	TGTGCCAGCAGTTTGGCAGTTAGCAATCAGCCCCAGCATTTT	CASSLAVSNQPQHF
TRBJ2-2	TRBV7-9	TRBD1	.	TGTGCCAGCAGCAAAGACAGGGCGGCGAACACCGGGGAGCTGTTTTTT	CASSKDRAANTGELFF
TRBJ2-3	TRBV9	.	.	TGTGCCAGCAGCCCTGAGGGCGGGGCTAGCACAGATACGCAGTATTTT	CASSPEGGASTDTQYF
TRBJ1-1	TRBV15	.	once	TGTGCCACCAGCAGAGATAAGGGGCAGGGGACTGAAGCTTTCTTT	CATSRDKGQGTEAFF
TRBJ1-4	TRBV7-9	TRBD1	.	TGTGCCAGCAGCTCGGACAGGGGTAATGAAAAACTGTTTTTT	CASSSDRGNEKLFF
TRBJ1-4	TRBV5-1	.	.	TGCGCCAGCCGTTGGGCAGGTGAGGAAAAACTGTTTTTT	CASRWAGEEKLFF
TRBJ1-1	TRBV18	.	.	TGTGCCAGCTCACCCGTACAGGAGAACACTGAAGCTTTCTTT	CASSPVQENTEAFF
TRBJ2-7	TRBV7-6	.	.	TGTGCCAGCAGCTTAGGGGCCCGGGGGAACGAGCAGTACTTC	CASSLGARGNEQYF
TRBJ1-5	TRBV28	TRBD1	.	TGTGCCAGCAGTAGGGGGCAAAGGCGTCAGCCCCAGCATTTT	CASSRGQRRQPQHF
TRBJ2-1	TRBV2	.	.	TGTGCCAGCAGGACGCTAGCGCCCGGTTACAATGAGCAGTTCTTC	CASRTLAPGYNEQFF
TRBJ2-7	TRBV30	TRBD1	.	TGTGCCTGGAGCGGGGACAGCTCCTACGAGCAGTACTTC	CAWSGDSSYEQYF
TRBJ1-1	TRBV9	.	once	TGTGCCAGCAGCAGACTTGACAGCGCGAACACTAAAGCTTTCTTT	CASSRLDSANTKAFF